This T cell receptor (beta chain) was sequenced for a study of cytomegalovirus exposure and HLA in healthy donors. The PCR was carried out with 60 Vbeta primers and 13 Jbeta primers. Profiling relied on immunoSEQ multiplex PCR, and the TCRdb table lists in-frame clones only, not all of them. The sample holds some 130,000 clones, more than 70% seen once. Germline V CDR1 and CDR2: ENHRY, SYGVKD. CDR3 length equals 15 residues. The ends lost 2 bases at V and 6 bases at J; junction bases unmatched: 8. What was sequenced was PBMCs. The V call is TRBV10-3, the J call TRBJ1-2; 8 bases agree with TRBD1. This receptor was identified in a male donor in good health and CMV-seropositive. The CDR3 coding sequence is TGTGCCATCAGTGAGCCACGACAGGGGAAGGATGGCTACACCTTC. The encoded protein is CAISEPRQGKDGYTF.